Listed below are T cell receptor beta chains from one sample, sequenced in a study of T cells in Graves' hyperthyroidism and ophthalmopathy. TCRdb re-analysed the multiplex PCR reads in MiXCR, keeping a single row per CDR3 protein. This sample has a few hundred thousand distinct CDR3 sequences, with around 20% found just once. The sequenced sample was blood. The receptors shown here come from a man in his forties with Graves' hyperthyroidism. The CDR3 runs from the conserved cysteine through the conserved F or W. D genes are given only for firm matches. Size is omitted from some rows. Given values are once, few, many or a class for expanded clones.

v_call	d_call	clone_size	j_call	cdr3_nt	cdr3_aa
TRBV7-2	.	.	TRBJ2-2	TGTGCCAGCAGCTTTAGGGGGTACTACGGGTCGAACACCGGGGAGCTGTTTTTT	CASSFRGYYGSNTGELFF
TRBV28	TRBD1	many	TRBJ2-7	TGTGCCAGCAGTTCCCCATCAGGGGGTTCCTACGAGCAGTACTTC	CASSSPSGGSYEQYF
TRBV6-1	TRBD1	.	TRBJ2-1	TGTGCCAGCAGCCGACAGGGGGTCGACTACAATGAGCAGTTCTTC	CASSRQGVDYNEQFF
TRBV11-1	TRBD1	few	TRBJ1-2	TGTGCCAGCAGCCCAATCGGACAGGGTGACGGCTACACCTTC	CASSPIGQGDGYTF
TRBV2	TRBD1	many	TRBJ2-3	TGTGCCAGCAGTGACAGACAGGGGAACACAGATACGCAGTATTTT	CASSDRQGNTDTQYF
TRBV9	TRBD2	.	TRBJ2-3	TGTGCCAGCAGCGTAGATGCGGGGGGTCGTATCGGTACGCAGTATTTT	CASSVDAGGRIGTQYF
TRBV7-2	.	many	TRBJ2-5	TGTGCCAGCAGCTTAGCGCGGGAAGGGGGGACCCAGTACTTC	CASSLAREGGTQYF
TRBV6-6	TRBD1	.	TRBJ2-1	TGTGCCAGCAGTTACGGACAGGCCGATGAGCAGTTCTTC	CASSYGQADEQFF
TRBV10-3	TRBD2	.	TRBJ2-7	TGTGCCATCAGTGCAGCGGGGGGCACAACCTACGAGCAGTACTTC	CAISAAGGTTYEQYF
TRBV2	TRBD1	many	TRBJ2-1	TGTGCCAGCAGTTACCAGGGGGATGAGCAGTTCTTC	CASSYQGDEQFF
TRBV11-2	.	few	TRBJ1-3	TGTGCCAGCAGCTTAGTACGGGGTTCCTCCTCTGGAAACACCATATATTTT	CASSLVRGSSSGNTIYF
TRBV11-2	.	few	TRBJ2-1	TGTGCCAGCAGCCATGACAGATATAATGAGCAGTTCTTC	CASSHDRYNEQFF
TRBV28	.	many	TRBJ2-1	TGTGCCAGCAGTTTAGTTGGGCCCACGCGTGAGCAGTTCTTC	CASSLVGPTREQFF
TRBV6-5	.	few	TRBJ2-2	TGTGCCAGCAGTTACGACCGCGGGAACACCGGGGAGCTGTTTTTT	CASSYDRGNTGELFF
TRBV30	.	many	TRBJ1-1	TGTGCCTGGAAAGCAGGGTTGGGAAGCGACACTGAAGCTTTCTTT	CAWKAGLGSDTEAFF
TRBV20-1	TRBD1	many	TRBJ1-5	TGCAGTGCTAGAGATTTACAGGGGCGGTATCAGCCCCAGCATTTT	CSARDLQGRYQPQHF
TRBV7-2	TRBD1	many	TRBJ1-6	TGTGCCAGCAGCTTAGGCGCAGGGGGTGTTATTAATTCACCCCTCCACTTT	CASSLGAGGVINSPLHF
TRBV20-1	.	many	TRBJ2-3	TGCAGTGCTAGGGTAGTTCAGGGTTTTAAAGATACGCAGTATTTT	CSARVVQGFKDTQYF
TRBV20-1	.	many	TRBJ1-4	TGCAGTGCTAGCCGGGCCACGGGGGGCACTGAAAAACTGTTTTTT	CSASRATGGTEKLFF
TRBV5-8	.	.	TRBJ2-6	TGTGCCAGCAGCTTGTTCCGGGACACGAAAGGGGCCAACGTCCTGACTTTC	CASSLFRDTKGANVLTF
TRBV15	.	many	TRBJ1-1	TGTGCCACCAGCACTCCCGGTACGAAACCGGCGGCTGAAGCTTTCTTT	CATSTPGTKPAAEAFF
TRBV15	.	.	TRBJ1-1	TGTGCCACCAGCAGAGGAGGCCTGAACACTGAAGCTTTCTTT	CATSRGGLNTEAFF
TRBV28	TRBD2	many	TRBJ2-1	TGTGCCAGCAGCAAGGGCGGGGGGGCAAATGAGCAGTTCTTC	CASSKGGGANEQFF
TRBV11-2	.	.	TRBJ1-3	TGTGCCAGCAGCTCCTCGACTGGAAACACCATATATTTT	CASSSSTGNTIYF
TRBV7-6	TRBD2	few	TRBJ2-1	TGTGCCAGCAGCTCAACCCCGGGACTAGCGGTCTCCTACAATGAGCAGTTCTTC	CASSSTPGLAVSYNEQFF
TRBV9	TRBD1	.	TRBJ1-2	TGTGCCAGCAGCGTAGCCCAACAGGGGAGTGGCTACACCTTC	CASSVAQQGSGYTF
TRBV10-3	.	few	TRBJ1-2	TGTGCCATCAGTGAGTCGTCAACGCGGGACTATGGCTACACCTTC	CAISESSTRDYGYTF
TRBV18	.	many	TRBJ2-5	TGTGCCAGCTCACGACAACAGGGACGGGAGACCCAGTACTTC	CASSRQQGRETQYF
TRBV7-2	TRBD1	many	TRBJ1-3	TGTGCCAGCAGCATTACCGGGACAGGGGGCTCTGGAAACACCATATATTTT	CASSITGTGGSGNTIYF
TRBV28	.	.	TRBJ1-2	TGTGCCAGCAGTTTATACGGAGGTGACTATGGCTACACCTTC	CASSLYGGDYGYTF
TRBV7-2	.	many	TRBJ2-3	TGTGCCAGCAGCTTAGCGACCAAACGCACAGATACGCAGTATTTT	CASSLATKRTDTQYF
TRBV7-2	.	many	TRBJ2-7	TGTGCCAGCAGCTTAGGGGCTAGCTCCTACGAGCAGTACTTC	CASSLGASSYEQYF
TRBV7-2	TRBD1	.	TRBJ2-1	TGTGCCAGCAGCCGTGCTCTGACAGGGCCTAATGAGCAGTTCTTC	CASSRALTGPNEQFF
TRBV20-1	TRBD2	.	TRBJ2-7	TGCAGTGCTAGTGGGGGGTGGCTAGCGGGGGGCTACGAGCAGTACTTC	CSASGGWLAGGYEQYF
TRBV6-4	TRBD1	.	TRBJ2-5	TGTGCCAGCAGGTCTACAGGGGGCTCTTGGGAGACCCAGTACTTC	CASRSTGGSWETQYF
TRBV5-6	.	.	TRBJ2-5	TGTGCCAGCAGCCGGGTTCTATCCGGAGAGACCCAGTACTTC	CASSRVLSGETQYF
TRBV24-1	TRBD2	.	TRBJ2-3	TGTGCCACCAGTGGACTAGCGGGGTCCACAGATACGCAGTATTTT	CATSGLAGSTDTQYF
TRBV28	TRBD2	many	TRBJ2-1	TGTGCCAGCAGTTTCCTAGCGGGGTCGTACAATGAGCAGTTCTTC	CASSFLAGSYNEQFF
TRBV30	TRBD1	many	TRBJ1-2	TGTGCCTGGACCCTTCAAGACAGGGTGGGGGGCTACACCTTC	CAWTLQDRVGGYTF
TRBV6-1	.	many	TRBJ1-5	TGTGCCAGCAGTGATAGGGGTGGCAATCAGCCCCAGCATTTT	CASSDRGGNQPQHF
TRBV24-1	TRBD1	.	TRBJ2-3	TGTGCCACCAGTGACCAGGGGGCTTGGGATACGCAGTATTTT	CATSDQGAWDTQYF
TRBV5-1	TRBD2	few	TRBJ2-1	TGCGCCAGCAGCGCGACCCTAGCCTCGGGGGGTTCTAATGAGCAGTTCTTC	CASSATLASGGSNEQFF
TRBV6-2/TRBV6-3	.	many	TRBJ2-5	TGTGCCAGCAGTCAAGTGGAGACCCAGTACTTC	CASSQVETQYF
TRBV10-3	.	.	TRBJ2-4	TGTGCCATCAGTCCCACGGACAGTAAGCTAGCCAAAAACATTCAGTACTTC	CAISPTDSKLAKNIQYF
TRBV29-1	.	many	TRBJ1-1	TGCAGCGGTATGGGGGGGTGGGGTATGAACACTGAAGCTTTCTTT	CSGMGGWGMNTEAFF
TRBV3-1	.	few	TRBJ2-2	TGTGCCAGCAGCCCACTGGGACACAACACCGGGGAGCTGTTTTTT	CASSPLGHNTGELFF
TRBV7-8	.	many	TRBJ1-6	TGTGCCAGCAGCTTAACGGTCAGGGCAGGGGATTCACCCCTCCACTTT	CASSLTVRAGDSPLHF